This TCR beta chain derives from a study of Graves' ophthalmopathy and Graves' hyperthyroidism. For repertoire sequencing, the TCR beta CDR3 regions were amplified from RNA transcripts. Following a first-round RT-PCR that used HTBI primers, a second-round multiplex PCR was carried out. TCRdb recomputed calls from the multiplex PCR reads with MiXCR, one row per CDR3 protein. Here the sample spans approximately 700,000 distinct CDR3 sequences, approximately 39% being singletons. Exclusion applied to patients with other autoimmune diseases, uncontrolled infections, pregnancy or lactation. Patients were diagnosed from clinical symptoms, serum thyroxine, TRAb, thyroid ultrasound and orbital computed tomography. The PBMCs originated from less than 13 ml of fresh peripheral blood. The CDR3 is 16 amino acids. Germline V gene sequence: CDR1 SNHLY, CDR2 FYNNEI. V was clipped by 0 bases and J by 2 bases, with 13 bases between them.

This clonotype was recorded at least ten times. This clonotype was obtained from an adult man with Graves' ophthalmopathy. The sample taken for sequencing was peripheral blood. The chain uses TRBV2 and TRBJ1-2; no clear D gene. The CDR3 sequence is CASSEAGSSLNYGYTF. In DNA form, the CDR3 reads TGTGCCAGCAGTGAAGCGGGTAGCAGCCTAAACTATGGCTACACCTTC.